This TCR beta chain originates from a study of T-cell memory formation after mild COVID-19. Study-wide results and caveats: Confirmation of SARS-CoV-2 specificity was lacking for second-wave clones peaking day 37. Of the contracting clones, CD4+ ones lay mainly in CM and EM, and CD8+ ones in EMRA.

MiXCR, run by TCRdb on the 5' RACE reads, gives a single entry per CDR3 protein. The sample has hundreds of thousands of distinct CDR3 sequences; more than 20% are singletons. Note on this clonotype: The antigen is not known.

This receptor was obtained from an adult woman who had mild COVID-19 (a few samples of this study predate the infection). Cell type and time point are not known. The sequenced sample was PBMCs or a T cell subset sorted from them (not recorded which).

The CDR3 reads CASSSDPDNEQFF. CDR3 nucleotide sequence: TGTGCCAGTAGTTCGGACCCGGACAATGAGCAGTTCTTC. This sequence joins TRBV19 and TRBJ2-1; D is ambiguous. Germline lookup yields CDR1 LNHDA and CDR2 SQIVND (reference sequence). The CDR3 extends over 13 amino acids. The V and J ends lost 5 bases and 5 bases respectively, with 10 bases between them.